This record covers a single TCR beta chain. Data came from immunoSEQ multiplex PCR; TCRdb stores just in-frame clones and leaves some out. This sample has about 250,000 clones, with 65% to 85% found just once. This record comes from a study of blood T cell repertoires in COVID-19. Study as a whole: Samples of COVID-19 (acute and convalescent) were obtained from the United States, Italy and Spain.

The germline gives CDR1 SGHDT, CDR2 YYEEEE. The V end was cut by 2 bases, the J end by 1 base, with 10 bases between. CDR3 size: 14 residues. Sequencing was performed on peripheral blood. The V call is TRBV5-6, the J call TRBJ2-7; D unclear. The source is a man aged 40-55 years with acute or convalescent COVID-19. The CDR3 nucleotides read TGTGCCAGCAGCTTTAGGAGTACGTCCTACGAGCAGTACTTC. It specifies CASSFRSTSYEQYF. The variable domain in full, completed from reference TRBV5-6 and TRBJ2-7, reads DAGVTQSPTHLIKTRGQQVTLRCSPKSGHDTVSWYQQALGQGPQFIFQYYEEEERQRGNFPDRFSGHQFPNYSSELNVNALLLGDSALYLCASSFRSTSYEQYFGPGTRLTVT.